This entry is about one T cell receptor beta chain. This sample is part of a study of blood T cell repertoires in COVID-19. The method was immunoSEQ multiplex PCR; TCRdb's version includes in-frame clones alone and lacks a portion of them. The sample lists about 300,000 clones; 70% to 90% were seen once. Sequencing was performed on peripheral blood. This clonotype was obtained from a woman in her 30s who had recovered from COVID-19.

CDR3 sequence reads: CASSHDRGRGTEAFF. In nucleotides, the CDR3 is TGCGCCAGCAGCCACGACAGGGGGCGCGGCACTGAAGCTTTCTTT. J is TRBJ1-1 and V is TRBV4-3; 10 nucleotides align to TRBD1. The length of the CDR3 is 15 residues. The germline V gene has CDR1 LGHNA and CDR2 YSLEER. J was trimmed by 4 bases and V by 3 bases; bases with no gene match: 5.